The 8 T cell receptor beta chains below were found in one sample sequenced in a study of T cell responses to AZD1222 COVID-19 vaccine. Clones were read by immunoSEQ multiplex PCR, and TCRdb kept only the in-frame ones, dropping some. The sample contains about 130,000 clones, about 90% of which appear only once. This specimen was peripheral blood, taken on day 0 of MenACWY control vaccination. Every receptor here comes from an adult in good health.

The chain links TRBV7-9 to TRBJ1-4; 7 bases match TRBD1. This CDR3 is 14 amino acids long. V shed 5 bases, J shed 6 bases, and the junction held 6 bases outside the gene matches. Germline V CDR1 and CDR2: SEHNR, FQNEAQ (reference sequence). The CDR3 region has the DNA TGTGCCAGCAGCGACACCGGGACAGATGAAAAACTGTTTTTT. Amino acid sequence: CASSDTGTDEKLFF.

This clone was seen once. DNA of the CDR3: TGTGCCAGCAGCCGCCGGGCAGGGCTGTCTGGGGCCAACGTCCTGACTTTC. It specifies CASSRRAGLSGANVLTF. The chain uses TRBV7-8 and TRBJ2-6; a possible D gene is TRBD1 (5 bases). With 5 bases removed from V and 1 base from J, the gap between germline ends came to 15 bases. CDR1 is SGHVS and CDR2 is FQNEAQ in the germline V gene. There are 17 residues in the CDR3.

The chain is built from TRBV7-9 and TRBJ2-1; 12 nucleotides match TRBD2. The CDR3 runs to 18 residues. V trimming: 2 bases; J trimming: 3 bases; junction bases outside the gene matches: 8. Germline V gene lookup returns CDR1 SEHNR and CDR2 FQNEAQ (reference sequence). CDR3 nucleotide sequence: TGTGCCAGCAGCTTACCTATAAGACTAGCGGGGGTCTACAATGAGCAGTTCTTC. Its translation: CASSLPIRLAGVYNEQFF.

The CDR3 nucleotides read TGTGCCAGTACGAATCCGGGACTACGTCAGGAGCAGTACTTC. It yields the protein CASTNPGLRQEQYF. The chain employs TRBV19 and TRBJ2-7, with 7 bases lining up with TRBD2. CDR3 length equals 14 residues. Germline lookup yields CDR1 LNHDA and CDR2 SQIVND (reference sequence). After removal of 7 bases from V and 7 bases from J, the junction contained 13 bases not matched to a gene.

The chain uses TRBV19 and TRBJ1-5; 7 bases align to TRBD1. Germline assignment: CDR1 LNHDA and CDR2 SQIVND (reference sequence). J lost 3 bases, V lost 5 bases, and 10 bases had no gene match. The CDR3 spans 16 residues. CDR3 protein: CASSRGPGQSNQPQHF. DNA of the CDR3: TGTGCCAGTAGTCGGGGGCCGGGACAGTCCAATCAGCCCCAGCATTTT. The full variable domain, rest sourced from reference TRBV19 and TRBJ1-5, is DGGITQSPKYLFRKEGQNVTLSCEQNLNHDAMYWYRQDPGQGLRLIYYSQIVNDFQKGDIAEGYSVSREKKESFPLTVTSAQKNPTAFYLCASSRGPGQSNQPQHFGDGTRLSIL.

This chain links TRBV28 with TRBJ2-1; no clear D gene. Germline CDR1 MDHEN, CDR2 SYDVKM. The germline V and J ends were trimmed by 3 bases and 1 base, with 7 bases remaining between them. The CDR3 totals 14 residues. The CDR3 is CASSFPQSYNEQFF. CDR3 DNA: TGTGCCAGCAGTTTCCCTCAATCCTACAATGAGCAGTTCTTC. Full variable domain (missing parts from reference TRBV28 and TRBJ2-1): DVKVTQSSRYLVKRTGEKVFLECVQDMDHENMFWYRQDPGLGLRLIYFSYDVKMKEKGDIPEGYSVSREKKERFSLILESASTNQTSMYLCASSFPQSYNEQFFGPGTRLTVL.

The chain combines TRBV5-5 with TRBJ1-2, with TRBD1 matching over 12 bases. Trimming removed 5 bases from V and 0 bases from J; junction bases left unmatched: 17. The CDR3 totals 20 residues. Germline loops: CDR1 SGHKS, CDR2 YYEKEE (reference sequence). The CDR3 DNA is TGTGCCAGCAGGTCCGGGACAGGGGGCCTAGATTATGGGGCTAACTATGGCTACACCTTC. Translated: CASRSGTGGLDYGANYGYTF.

The gene calls are TRBV27 and TRBJ2-7, with TRBD1 matching over 7 bases. This CDR3 is built from 15 residues. Germline V gene lookup returns CDR1 MNHEY and CDR2 SMNVEV (reference sequence). V was pared by 0 bases and J by 5 bases, with 7 bases of the junction left unmatched. This CDR3 reads CASSLSGGAVHEQYF. The CDR3 DNA is TGTGCCAGCAGTTTATCAGGGGGCGCCGTCCACGAGCAGTACTTC.